These 24 T cell receptor beta chains were sequenced from one sample in a study of T cell responses to AZD1222 COVID-19 vaccine. The table came from immunoSEQ multiplex PCR; TCRdb's copy has only in-frame clones and leaves some out. The data hold tens of thousands of clones, with approximately 91% observed a single time. This specimen was peripheral blood, taken on day 0 of AZD1222 vaccination. The source of these receptors is an adult in good health.

The count of this clone is one. The chain has TRBV9 and TRBJ1-1; D might be TRBD1 (6 bases). The V end was cut by 3 bases, the J end by 5 bases, with 17 bases between. Germline V gene sequence: CDR1 SGDLS, CDR2 YYNGEE. The CDR3 has 15 amino acids. CDR3 loop: CASSGFGRGRTEAFF. CDR3 nucleotides: TGTGCCAGCAGCGGCTTCGGGAGGGGGAGGACTGAAGCTTTCTTT.

The genes are TRBV7-3 and TRBJ1-1; D ambiguous. The CDR3 totals 13 residues. With 6 bases removed from V and 0 bases from J, the gap between germline ends came to 8 bases. CDR1 SGHTA and CDR2 FQGTGA come from the germline V gene. CDR3 region: CASRLAVNTEAFF. CDR3 bases: TGTGCCAGCAGACTCGCGGTGAACACTGAAGCTTTCTTT.

The CDR3 loop is CASSPRERETQYF. CDR3 coding DNA: TGTGCCAGCAGTCCCAGAGAGCGGGAGACCCAGTACTTC. The chain has TRBV12-3 or TRBV12-4 and TRBJ2-5, with D possibly TRBD2 on 5 matching bases. Trimming stripped 5 bases from V and 5 bases from J, with 12 bases between. The CDR3 is 13 residues long.

V gene TRBV4-3 combines with J gene TRBJ1-2, with 9 positions matching TRBD1. In germline, CDR1 is LGHNA, CDR2 YSLEER. CDR3 size: 16 residues. The V and J ends lost 0 bases and 8 bases, in that order; junction bases with no gene match: 10. The CDR3 region is CASSQDLLQGAGGYTF. DNA for the CDR3: TGCGCCAGCAGCCAAGATCTTCTACAGGGGGCGGGAGGCTACACCTTC.

The rearrangement links TRBV4-1 to TRBJ1-2; TRBD1 matches 9 bases. This CDR3 has 13 residues. The germline gives CDR1 MGHRA, CDR2 YSYEKL. The V segment lost 4 bases and the J segment 7 bases; nucleotides outside the gene matches: 4. The CDR3 sequence is CASSPRDRAGYTF. CDR3 bases: TGCGCCAGCAGCCCCCGGGACAGGGCTGGCTACACCTTC.

This clone showed up just a few times. One end of the junction does not line up with germline, which may come from a read error. This sequence joins TRBV11-2 and TRBJ2-1, with D possibly TRBD1 on 6 matching bases. The CDR3 runs to 13 residues. Germline CDR1 reads SGHAT; CDR2 reads FQNNGV. The DNA of the CDR3 is TGTGCCAGCAGCCTAGACAGGTACAATGAGCAGTTCTTC. Encoded protein: CASSLDRYNEQFF.

The chain recombines TRBV18 with TRBJ2-1, with D possibly called TRBD1 or TRBD2 (5 bases each). Trimming took off 2 bases at V and 16 bases at J, with 12 bases between the two ends. This CDR3 has 11 amino acids. In germline, CDR1 is KGHSH, CDR2 LQKENI. The CDR3 region is CASSPGDGFFF. The DNA of the CDR3 is TGTGCCAGCTCACCAGGGGACGGATTCTTCTTC.

The chain recombines TRBV10-3 with TRBJ1-1; 8 bases agree with TRBD1. This CDR3 region has 14 residues. Trimming removed 10 bases from V and 4 bases from J; junction bases left unmatched: 11. Per the germline V gene, CDR1 is ENHRY and CDR2 is SYGVKD. As DNA, the CDR3 is TGTGCCACCCAAGGGGCAGGGGGCATCACTGAAGCTTTCTTT. Encoded protein: CATQGAGGITEAFF.

The chain recombines TRBV21-1 with TRBJ1-3; TRBD1 was called by the table and not checked on the DNA. TRBV21-1 is a pseudogene. The CDR3 runs to 21 residues. DNA for the CDR3: TGTGCCAGCAGCGCCCTACCCCAGCGACGGACAGGCGGTTTCTCTGGAAACACCATATATTTT. Protein product: CASSALPQRRTGGFSGNTIYF.

The J gene is TRBJ2-3, the V gene TRBV20-1; possibly TRBD1 for D (5 bases). In germline, CDR1 is DFQATT, CDR2 SNEGSKA (reference sequence). This CDR3 has 13 amino acids. Trimming shortened V by 3 bases and J by 5 bases, and 12 bases separated the two germline ends. CDR3 DNA: TGCAGTGCTAGTGGACACGGCGGAGATACGCAGTATTTT. Protein: CSASGHGGDTQYF.

V is TRBV27 and J is TRBJ1-6; D is uncertain. V gave up 7 bases and J gave up 7 bases, with 8 bases separating them. The CDR3 has 12 amino acids. Germline assignment: CDR1 MNHEY and CDR2 SMNVEV (reference sequence). This CDR3 is CASTSGNSPLHF. DNA for the CDR3: TGTGCCAGCACCTCGGGGAATTCACCCCTCCACTTT.

The rearrangement links TRBV7-3 to TRBJ2-5; D is perhaps TRBD1 or TRBD2 (5 bases each). The germline gives CDR1 SGHTA, CDR2 FQGTGA. Trimming cost V 5 bases and J 3 bases, with 10 bases left between them. This CDR3 is built from 13 residues. The CDR3 loop reads CASSILGEETQYF. CDR3 DNA sequence: TGTGCCAGCAGCATTCTGGGGGAAGAGACCCAGTACTTC. The whole variable domain, filled in from reference TRBV7-3 and TRBJ2-5, reads GAGVSQTPSNKVTEKGKYVELRCDPISGHTALYWYRQSLGQGPEFLIYFQGTGAADDSGLPNDRFFAVRPEGSVSTLKIQRTERGDSAVYLCASSILGEETQYFGPGTRLLVL.

This clone was seen just once. V gene TRBV3-1 (or the pseudogene TRBV3-2) combines with J gene TRBJ2-7; TRBD1 is a possible D gene (6 bases). The CDR3 contains 13 residues. V was pared by 1 base and J by 5 bases, with 9 bases between. Germline CDR1 LGHDT, CDR2 YNNKEL (reference sequence). The CDR3 is CASSQGQANEQYF. In DNA form, the CDR3 reads TGTGCCAGCAGCCAAGGACAGGCCAACGAGCAGTACTTC.

V usage is TRBV6-2 or TRBV6-3 and J usage is TRBJ2-7; the match to TRBD2 covers 13 bases. Per the germline V gene, CDR1 is MNHEY and CDR2 is SVGEGT. Unmatched junction bases numbered 19, after V lost 5 bases and J lost 9 bases. This CDR3 is built from 18 residues. The CDR3 loop reads CASSDPGLAGIVRVRQYF. The CDR3 bases are TGTGCCAGCAGTGACCCGGGACTAGCGGGGATAGTACGAGTGCGGCAGTACTTC.

The J gene is TRBJ2-7, the V gene TRBV5-4, with 14 bases matching TRBD2. V dropped 6 bases and J dropped 6; count of bases not matched to a gene: 8. The V gene's germline CDR1 is SGHNT and CDR2 YYREEE (reference sequence). The CDR3 loop spans 15 amino acids. The CDR3 sequence is CASTNGLAGGVEQYF. CDR3 DNA: TGTGCCAGCACCAACGGACTAGCGGGAGGAGTCGAGCAGTACTTC.

This chain joins TRBV6-2 or TRBV6-3 and TRBJ1-1, with 9 bases aligning to TRBD1. There are 13 residues in the CDR3. V lost 4 bases, J lost 6 bases, and 3 bases stayed unmatched. Germline CDR1 is MNHEY and CDR2 is SVGEGT. CDR3 DNA: TGTGCCAGCAGTTTTCGACAGGGGGCTGAAGCTTTCTTT. Translating gives CASSFRQGAEAFF.

CDR3 loop: CASSRGQLSYEQYF. The DNA for the CDR3 is TGTGCCAGCAGCCGGGGACAGCTCTCCTACGAGCAGTACTTC. This chain connects TRBV13 to TRBJ2-7; 7 bases fit TRBD1. The CDR3 loop spans 14 amino acids. The trim removed 5 bases at V and 0 bases at J, leaving 4 bases unmatched. Looked up from germline, CDR1 is PRHDT and CDR2 is FYEKMQ (reference sequence). Supplemented by reference TRBV13 and TRBJ2-7, the full variable domain reads AAGVIQSPRHLIKEKRETATLKCYPIPRHDTVYWYQQGPGQDPQFLISFYEKMQSDKGSIPDRFSAQQFSDYHSELNMSSLELGDSALYFCASSRGQLSYEQYFGPGTRLTVT.

This CDR3 reads CASSVDSLNEKLFF. The CDR3 DNA sequence: TGTGCCAGCAGCGTCGACAGTCTTAATGAAAAACTGTTTTTT. The gene calls are TRBV9 and TRBJ1-4, with D perhaps TRBD1 (5 bases). CDR3 length: 14 residues. V lost 2 bases and J 4 bases, leaving 9 bases between the germline ends. The germline gives CDR1 SGDLS, CDR2 YYNGEE.

The rearrangement uses TRBV6-1 and TRBJ2-3, with 14 nucleotides matching TRBD2. The CDR3 runs 16 residues. CDR1 and CDR2 (germline): MNHNS, SASEGT. The trim removed 3 bases at V and 4 bases at J, leaving 3 bases unmatched. The CDR3 sequence is CASSDRTSGGPDTQYF. For the CDR3, the DNA is TGTGCCAGCAGTGACCGGACTAGCGGGGGGCCAGATACGCAGTATTTT.

V and J are TRBV6-5 and TRBJ2-7; D is possibly TRBD1 (5 bases). The CDR3 has 12 amino acids. The ends were cut back, 4 bases at V and 6 bases at J, with 10 bases in the middle. Germline V gives CDR1 MNHEY, CDR2 SVGAGI. CDR3 loop: CASSSGQGEQYF. In nucleotides, the CDR3 is TGTGCCAGCAGTTCCGGGCAGGGCGAGCAGTACTTC.

The chain recombines TRBV9 with TRBJ2-3; 9 bases line up with TRBD1. Germline CDR1 reads SGDLS; CDR2 reads YYNGEE. The V and J ends lost 0 bases and 3 bases, in that order; junction bases with no gene match: 2. The CDR3 runs 15 residues. The CDR3 nucleotides are TGTGCCAGCAGCGTAGTCGGACAGGGGACAGATACGCAGTATTTT. Its protein is CASSVVGQGTDTQYF.

V gene TRBV2 combines with J gene TRBJ1-1, with a possible D match to TRBD1 (5 bases). Germline V gene data show CDR1 as SNHLY and CDR2 as FYNNEI. CDR3 length equals 15 residues. V dropped 0 bases and J dropped 4 bases, with 12 bases sitting between them. The CDR3 DNA follows: TGTGCCAGCAGTGAAGCGCCCGGAAGGGGCACTGAAGCTTTCTTT. Protein sequence: CASSEAPGRGTEAFF.

The chain links TRBV9 to TRBJ2-1; maybe TRBD1 (8 bases). Trimming stripped 2 bases from V and 1 base from J, with 13 bases between. This CDR3 has 16 amino acids. Germline CDR1 and CDR2: SGDLS and YYNGEE. The CDR3 sequence is CASSVYRGGSYNEQFF. In DNA form, the CDR3 reads TGTGCCAGCAGCGTCTACAGGGGGGGTTCCTACAATGAGCAGTTCTTC.

This chain links TRBV11-3 with TRBJ2-5, with D perhaps TRBD1 or TRBD2 (5 bases each). Trimming took off 1 base at V and 0 bases at J, with 9 bases between the two ends. There are 15 residues in the CDR3. Germline CDR1 and CDR2: SGHNT and YENEEA. CDR3 amino acids: CASSLGGSNQETQYF. The DNA of the CDR3 is TGTGCCAGCAGCTTAGGGGGGTCTAACCAAGAGACCCAGTACTTC.